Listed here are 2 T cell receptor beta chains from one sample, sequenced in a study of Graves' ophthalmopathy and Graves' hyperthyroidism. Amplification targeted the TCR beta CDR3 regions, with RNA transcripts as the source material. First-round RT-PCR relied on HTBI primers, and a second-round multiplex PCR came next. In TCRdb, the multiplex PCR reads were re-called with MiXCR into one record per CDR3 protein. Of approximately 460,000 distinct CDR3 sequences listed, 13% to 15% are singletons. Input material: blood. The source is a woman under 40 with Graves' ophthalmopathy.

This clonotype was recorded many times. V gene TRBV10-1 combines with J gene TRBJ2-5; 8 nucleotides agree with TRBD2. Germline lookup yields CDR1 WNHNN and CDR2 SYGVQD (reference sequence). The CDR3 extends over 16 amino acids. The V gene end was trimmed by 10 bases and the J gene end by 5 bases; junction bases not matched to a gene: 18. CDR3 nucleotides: TGCGCCATCCCCCGGGATTTTAGCGGGGTACGGGAGACCCAGTACTTC. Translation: CAIPRDFSGVRETQYF.

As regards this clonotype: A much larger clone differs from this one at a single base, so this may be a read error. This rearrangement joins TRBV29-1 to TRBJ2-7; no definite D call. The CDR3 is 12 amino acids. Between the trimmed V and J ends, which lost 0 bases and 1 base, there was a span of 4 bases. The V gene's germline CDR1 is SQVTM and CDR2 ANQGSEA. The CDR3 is CSVEEVSYEQYF. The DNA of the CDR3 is TGCAGCGTTGAAGAGGTGTCCTACGAGCAGTACTTC.